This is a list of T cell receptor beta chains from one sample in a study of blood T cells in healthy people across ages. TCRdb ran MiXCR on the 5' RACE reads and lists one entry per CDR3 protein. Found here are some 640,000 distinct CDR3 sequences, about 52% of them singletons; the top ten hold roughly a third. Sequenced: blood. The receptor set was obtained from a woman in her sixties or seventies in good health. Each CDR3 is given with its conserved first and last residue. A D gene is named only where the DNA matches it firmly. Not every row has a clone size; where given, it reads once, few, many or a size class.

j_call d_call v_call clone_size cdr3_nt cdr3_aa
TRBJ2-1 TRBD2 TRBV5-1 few TGCGCCAGCAGCTTGAGTGGATCGAGCGGGAGGGAGCAGTTCTTC CASSLSGSSGREQFF
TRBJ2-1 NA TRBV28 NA TGTGCCAGCAGCGACCGCGACTCGCAGTTCTTC CASSDRDSQFF
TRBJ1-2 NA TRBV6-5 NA TGTGCCAGCAGTTACTCTGGGACGGAGGTCTATGGCTACACCTTC CASSYSGTEVYGYTF
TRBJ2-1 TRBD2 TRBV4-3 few TGCGCCAGCAGCCAAGACTGGGGACTAAACAATGAGCAGTTCTTC CASSQDWGLNNEQFF
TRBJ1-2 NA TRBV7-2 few TGTGCCAGCAGCTCCTCGAAAACCGGCTACACCTTC CASSSSKTGYTF
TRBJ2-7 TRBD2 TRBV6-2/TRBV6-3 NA TGTGCCAGCAAAGGGGCGGGAGTAGATCGGCACGGCGAGCAGTACTTC CASKGAGVDRHGEQYF
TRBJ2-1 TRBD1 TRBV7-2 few TGTGCCAGCAGCTTGACAGGGGGATCTATCAATGAGCAGTTCTTC CASSLTGGSINEQFF
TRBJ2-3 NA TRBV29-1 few TGCAGCGTGAACCCAGATACGCAGTATTTT CSVNPDTQYF
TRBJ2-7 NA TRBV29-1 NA TGCAGCTTCTCGGACACAATCTACGAGCAGTACTTC CSFSDTIYEQYF
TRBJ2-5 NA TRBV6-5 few TGTGCCAGCAGTTACGCCGACGGATACCAAGAGACCCAGTACTTC CASSYADGYQETQYF
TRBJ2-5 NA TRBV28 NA TGTGCCAGCAGATCCCCCTCGGAGTGGTCCTACAATGAGCAGTACTTC CASRSPSEWSYNEQYF
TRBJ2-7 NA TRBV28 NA TGTGCCAGCAGTGCCGGAACACTGAGCTCCTACGAGCAGTACTTC CASSAGTLSSYEQYF
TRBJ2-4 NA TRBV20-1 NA TGCAGTGCTAGAGATAACGGGTGGCCTGCAAACATTCAGTACTTC CSARDNGWPANIQYF
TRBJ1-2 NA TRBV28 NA TGTGCCAGCAGTTTATCAGCCGGGAGTGGCTACACCTTC CASSLSAGSGYTF
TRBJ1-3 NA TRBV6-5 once TGTGCCAGCAGGAATACAGGAAACACCATATATTTT CASRNTGNTIYF
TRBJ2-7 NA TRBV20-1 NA TGCAGTGCTGCCCCAGGCTCGCCGACATCTTACGAGCAGTACTTC CSAAPGSPTSYEQYF
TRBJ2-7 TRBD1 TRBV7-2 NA TGTGCCAGCAGCTTAGCCTTGACAGGGGGCTGGTACGAGCAGTACTTC CASSLALTGGWYEQYF
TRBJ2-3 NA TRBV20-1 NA TGCAGTGCTTCGCCGCATCCAGATACGCAGTATTTT CSASPHPDTQYF
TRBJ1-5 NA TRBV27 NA TGTGCCAGCAGTTTCGGGGGTAGCAATCAGCCCCAGCATTTT CASSFGGSNQPQHF
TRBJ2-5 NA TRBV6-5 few TGTGCCAGCAGTTACTCGGAGGGGCAAGAGACCCAGTACTTC CASSYSEGQETQYF
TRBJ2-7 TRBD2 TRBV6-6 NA TGTGCCAGCAGTTACTTAACTAGCGGGAGCTCCTACGAGCAGTACTTC CASSYLTSGSSYEQYF
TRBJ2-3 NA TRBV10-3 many TGTGCCAGCGGGATAACAGATACGCAGTATTTT CASGITDTQYF
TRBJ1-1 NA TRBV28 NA TGTGCCAGCAGCTACATCGGGAACACTGAAGCTTTCTTT CASSYIGNTEAFF
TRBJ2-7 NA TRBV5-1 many TGCGCCAGCAGCTTAGACGCTTACGAGCAGTACTTC CASSLDAYEQYF
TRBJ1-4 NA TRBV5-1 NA TGCGCCAGCAGCTCAGGGGACGTTTTGTTTTTT CASSSGDVLFF
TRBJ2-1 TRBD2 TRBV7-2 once TGTGCCAGCAGCAGGACTAGTAATACCTACAATGAGCAGTTCTTC CASSRTSNTYNEQFF
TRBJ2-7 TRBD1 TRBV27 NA TGTGCCAGCAGTACATTCGCCGGGACAGGATCCTACGAGCAGTACTTC CASSTFAGTGSYEQYF
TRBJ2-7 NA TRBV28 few TGTGCCAGCAGTTTCCAGCGGGCCTACAATGAGCAGTACTTC CASSFQRAYNEQYF
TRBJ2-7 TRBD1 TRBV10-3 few TGTGCCATCAGTGAGGGACAGGGTTACGAGCAGTACTTC CAISEGQGYEQYF
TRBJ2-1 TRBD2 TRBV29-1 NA TGCAGCGTTGGCCTAGCGGGAGCCTACAATGAGCAGTTCTTC CSVGLAGAYNEQFF
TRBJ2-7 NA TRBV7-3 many TGTGCCAGCAGCTTAACTGGGGCGTACGAGCAGTACTTC CASSLTGAYEQYF
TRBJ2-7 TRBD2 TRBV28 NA TGTGCCAGTTGTACAGGGGGCGCGCCTAGCGGGAGGGCCTCCGAGCAGTACTTC CASCTGGAPSGRASEQYF
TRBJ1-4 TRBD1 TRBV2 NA TGTGCCAGCCTCTCGGACAGGGAGGAGGAAAAACTGTTTTTT CASLSDREEEKLFF
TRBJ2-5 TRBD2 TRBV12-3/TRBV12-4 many TGTGCCAGCAGCTTAGGACTAGCGGGAGTAGAGACCCAGTACTTC CASSLGLAGVETQYF
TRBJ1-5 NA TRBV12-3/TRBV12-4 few TGTGCCAGCAGTTTAAATGGGGGCGTTCAGCCCCAGCATTTT CASSLNGGVQPQHF
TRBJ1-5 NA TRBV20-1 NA TGCAGTGCTAGTTTCGGGGAAAGCCAGCCCCAGCATTTT CSASFGESQPQHF
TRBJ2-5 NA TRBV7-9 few TGTGCCAGCAGCTTAGACGTGGGGACCCAGTACTTC CASSLDVGTQYF
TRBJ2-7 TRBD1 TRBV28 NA TGTGCCAGCAGTTCCCCGGACAGGGATGACCAGTACTTC CASSSPDRDDQYF
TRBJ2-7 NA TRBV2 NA TGTGCCAGCAGTGAAGCCCCGCGGCGCGAGCAGTACTTC CASSEAPRREQYF
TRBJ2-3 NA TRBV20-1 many TGCAGTGCTAGAGATGTCAACACCCAGCGAGCTCGGGGTACGCAGTATTTT CSARDVNTQRARGTQYF
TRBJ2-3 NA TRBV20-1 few TGCAGTGCTAGAGACTCCCCGGTTCAGCGGGTCACAGATACGCAGTATTTT CSARDSPVQRVTDTQYF
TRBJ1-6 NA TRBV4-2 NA TGTGCCAGCAGCCAAGATCGGGGCCGGAAATCACCCCTCCACTTT CASSQDRGRKSPLHF